This T cell receptor beta chain came from a study of control samples from healthy donors and cancer patients. Produced via immunoSEQ multiplex PCR; TCRdb's table is partial and in-frame only. Among 89,000 or so clones listed, about 87% were seen once. V lost 4 bases to trimming and J lost 7 bases, with 23 bases between them. The germline V gene encodes CDR1 LGHNA and CDR2 YNFKEQ. The CDR3 is 16 amino acids. Sequenced sample: blood. The chain couples TRBV4-2 to TRBJ2-7; weak D call: TRBD2 (5 bases). The sequence derives from a man aged 50 or older in good health. The CDR3 loop is CASSPQDPGNPGEQYF. As DNA, the CDR3 is TGTGCCAGCAGCCCTCAAGACCCGGGGAACCCTGGGGAGCAGTACTTC.